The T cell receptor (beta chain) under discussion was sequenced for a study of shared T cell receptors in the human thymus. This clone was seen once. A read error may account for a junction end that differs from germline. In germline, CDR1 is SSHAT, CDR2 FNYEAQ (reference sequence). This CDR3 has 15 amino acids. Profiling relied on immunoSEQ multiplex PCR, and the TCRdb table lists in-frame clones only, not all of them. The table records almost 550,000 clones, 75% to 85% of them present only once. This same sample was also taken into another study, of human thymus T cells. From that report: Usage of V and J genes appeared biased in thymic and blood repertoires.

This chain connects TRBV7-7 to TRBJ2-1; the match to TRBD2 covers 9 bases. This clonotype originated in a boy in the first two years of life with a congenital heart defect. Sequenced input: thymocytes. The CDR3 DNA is TGTGCTAGCAGCTTTAGTTTAGCGGGAGACAATGAGCAGTTCTTC. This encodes CASSFSLAGDNEQFF.